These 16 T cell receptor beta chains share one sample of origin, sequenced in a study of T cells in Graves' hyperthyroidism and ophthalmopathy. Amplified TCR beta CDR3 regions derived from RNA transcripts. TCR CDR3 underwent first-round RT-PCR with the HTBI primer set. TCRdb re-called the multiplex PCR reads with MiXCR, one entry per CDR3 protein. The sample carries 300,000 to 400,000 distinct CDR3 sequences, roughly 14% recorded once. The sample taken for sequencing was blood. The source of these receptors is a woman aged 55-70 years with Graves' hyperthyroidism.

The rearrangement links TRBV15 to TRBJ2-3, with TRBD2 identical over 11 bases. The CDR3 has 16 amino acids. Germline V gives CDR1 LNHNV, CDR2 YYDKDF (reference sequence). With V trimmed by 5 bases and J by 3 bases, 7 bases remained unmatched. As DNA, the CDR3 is TGTGCCACCAGCTCCTTGACTAGCGGGAAAACAGATACGCAGTATTTT. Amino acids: CATSSLTSGKTDTQYF.

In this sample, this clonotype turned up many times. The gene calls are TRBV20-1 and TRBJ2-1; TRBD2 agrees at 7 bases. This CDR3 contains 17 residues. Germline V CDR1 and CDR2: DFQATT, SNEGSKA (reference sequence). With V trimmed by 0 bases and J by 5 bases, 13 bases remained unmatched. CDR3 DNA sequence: TGCAGTGCTAGAGACCCCCGCCTTAGCGGGTACGACAATGAGCAGTTCTTC. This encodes CSARDPRLSGYDNEQFF.

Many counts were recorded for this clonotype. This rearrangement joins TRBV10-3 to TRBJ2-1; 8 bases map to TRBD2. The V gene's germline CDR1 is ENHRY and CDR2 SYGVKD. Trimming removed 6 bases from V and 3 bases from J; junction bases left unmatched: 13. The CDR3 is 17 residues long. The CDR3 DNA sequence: TGTGCCATCAGGACGGGTGGACGGGAGGGCTACTACAATGAGCAGTTCTTC. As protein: CAIRTGGREGYYNEQFF.

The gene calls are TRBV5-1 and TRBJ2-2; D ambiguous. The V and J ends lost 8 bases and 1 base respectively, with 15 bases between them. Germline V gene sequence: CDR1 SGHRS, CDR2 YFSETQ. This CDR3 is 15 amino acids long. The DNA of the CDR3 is TGCGCCAGTACCGCCCAGCCCATGAACACCGGGGAGCTGTTTTTT. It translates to CASTAQPMNTGELFF.

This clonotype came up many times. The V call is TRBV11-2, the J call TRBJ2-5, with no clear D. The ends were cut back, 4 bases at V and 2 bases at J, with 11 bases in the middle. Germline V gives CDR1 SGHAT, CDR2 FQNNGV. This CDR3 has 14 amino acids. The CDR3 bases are TGTGCCAGCAGCTACCAAGGTGGGCAAGAGACCCAGTACTTC. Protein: CASSYQGGQETQYF.

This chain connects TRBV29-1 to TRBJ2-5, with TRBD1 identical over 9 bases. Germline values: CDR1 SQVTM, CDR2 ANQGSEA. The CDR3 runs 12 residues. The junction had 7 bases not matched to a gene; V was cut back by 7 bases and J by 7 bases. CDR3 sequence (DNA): TGCAGCGGGGAACAGGGGGCTGGGACCCAGTACTTC. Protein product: CSGEQGAGTQYF.

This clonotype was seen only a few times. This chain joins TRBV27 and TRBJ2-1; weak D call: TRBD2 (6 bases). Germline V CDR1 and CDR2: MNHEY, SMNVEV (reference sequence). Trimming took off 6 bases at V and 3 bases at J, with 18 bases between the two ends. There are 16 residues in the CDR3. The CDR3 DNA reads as TGTGCCAGCAGGACAATTCGGGAGATCGACTACAATGAGCAGTTCTTC. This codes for CASRTIREIDYNEQFF.

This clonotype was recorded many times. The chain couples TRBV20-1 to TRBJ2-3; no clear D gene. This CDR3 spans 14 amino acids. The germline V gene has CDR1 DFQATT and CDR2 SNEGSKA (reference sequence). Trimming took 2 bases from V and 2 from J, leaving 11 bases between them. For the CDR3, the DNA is TGCAGTGCTAGATCCCCCGTCCTCACAGATACGCAGTATTTT. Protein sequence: CSARSPVLTDTQYF.

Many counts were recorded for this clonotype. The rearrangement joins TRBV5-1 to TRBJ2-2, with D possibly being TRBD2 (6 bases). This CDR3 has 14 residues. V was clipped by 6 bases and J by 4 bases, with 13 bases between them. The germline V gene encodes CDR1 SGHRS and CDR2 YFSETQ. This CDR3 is CASTSGLSTGELFF. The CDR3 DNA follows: TGCGCCAGCACCTCGGGACTGAGCACCGGGGAGCTGTTTTTT.

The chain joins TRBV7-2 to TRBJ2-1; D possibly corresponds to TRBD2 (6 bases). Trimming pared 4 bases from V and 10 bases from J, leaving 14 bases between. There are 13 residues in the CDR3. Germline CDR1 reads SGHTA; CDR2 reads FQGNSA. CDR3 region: CASSSTGAREQFF. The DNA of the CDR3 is TGTGCCAGCAGCTCGACGGGAGCACGCGAGCAGTTCTTC.

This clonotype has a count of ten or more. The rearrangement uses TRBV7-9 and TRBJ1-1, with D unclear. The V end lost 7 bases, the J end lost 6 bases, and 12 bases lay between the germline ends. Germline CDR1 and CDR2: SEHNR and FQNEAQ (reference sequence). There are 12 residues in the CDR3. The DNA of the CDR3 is TGTGCCAGCAAGGAGGCTCGGGCTGAAGCTTTCTTT. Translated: CASKEARAEAFF. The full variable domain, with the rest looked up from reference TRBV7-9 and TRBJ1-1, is DTGVSQNPRHKITKRGQNVTFRCDPISEHNRLYWYRQTLGQGPEFLTYFQNEAQLEKSRLLSDRFSAERPKGSFSTLEIQRTEQGDSAMYLCASKEARAEAFFGQGTRLTVV.

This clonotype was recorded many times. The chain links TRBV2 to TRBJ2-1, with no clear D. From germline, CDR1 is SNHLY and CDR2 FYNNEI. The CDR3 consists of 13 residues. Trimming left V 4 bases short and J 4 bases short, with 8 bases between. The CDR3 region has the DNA TGTGCCAGCAGTGGGGCCGTTTACAATGAGCAGTTCTTC. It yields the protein CASSGAVYNEQFF.

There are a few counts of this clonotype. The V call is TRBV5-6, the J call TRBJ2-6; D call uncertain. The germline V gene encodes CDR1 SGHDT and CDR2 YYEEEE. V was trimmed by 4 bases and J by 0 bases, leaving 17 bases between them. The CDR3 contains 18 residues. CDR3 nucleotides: TGTGCCAGCAGCCCTAAGGTGCTTTTGTACTCTGGGGCCAACGTCCTGACTTTC. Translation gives CASSPKVLLYSGANVLTF.

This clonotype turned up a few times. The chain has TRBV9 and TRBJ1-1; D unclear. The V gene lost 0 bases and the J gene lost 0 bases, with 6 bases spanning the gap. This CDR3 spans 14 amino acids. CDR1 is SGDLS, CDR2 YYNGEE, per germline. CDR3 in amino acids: CASSVGTLNTEAFF. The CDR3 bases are TGTGCCAGCAGCGTAGGGACTCTGAACACTGAAGCTTTCTTT. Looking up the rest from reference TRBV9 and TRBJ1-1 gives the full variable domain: DSGVTQTPKHLITATGQRVTLRCSPRSGDLSVYWYQQSLDQGLQFLIQYYNGEERAKGNILERFSAQQFPDLHSELNLSSLELGDSALYFCASSVGTLNTEAFFGQGTRLTVV.

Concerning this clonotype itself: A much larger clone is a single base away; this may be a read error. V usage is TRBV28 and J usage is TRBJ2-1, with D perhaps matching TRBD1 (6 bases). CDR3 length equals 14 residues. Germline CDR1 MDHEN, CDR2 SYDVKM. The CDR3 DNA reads TGTACCAGCAGGTCAGGGGTCTCCTACAATGAGCAGTTCTTC. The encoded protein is CTSRSGVSYNEQFF.

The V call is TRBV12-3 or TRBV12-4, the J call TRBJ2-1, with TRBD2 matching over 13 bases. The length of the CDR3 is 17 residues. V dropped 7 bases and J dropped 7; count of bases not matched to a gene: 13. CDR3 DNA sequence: TGTGCCAGCAAACCCGGGACTAGCGGGATCCGGGGGAATGAGCAGTTCTTC. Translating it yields CASKPGTSGIRGNEQFF.